Presented here are 32 T cell receptor beta chains from one specimen sequenced in a study of blood T cell repertoires in COVID-19. The table came from immunoSEQ multiplex PCR; TCRdb's copy has only in-frame clones and leaves some out. This table has about 390,000 clones, around 87% appearing once. Sequenced: peripheral blood. The receptors shown here come from a woman aged 55-70 years with COVID-19, enrolled during active disease.

The CDR3, as DNA: TGTGCCAGCAGCCAACAATATACGCAGTATTTT. It is translated as CASSQQYTQYF. This rearrangement joins TRBV6-5 to TRBJ2-3; no clear D gene. This CDR3 has 11 residues. Per germline, CDR1 MNHEY and CDR2 SVGAGI. The V gene lost 6 bases and the J gene lost 7 bases, with 8 bases spanning the gap.

Comment on this clone: The junction does not match germline at one end; this may be a read error. The V gene is TRBV19, the J gene TRBJ1-1; TRBD1 aligns across 7 bases. The CDR3 consists of 11 residues. CDR1 LNHDA and CDR2 SQIVND come from the germline V gene (reference sequence). CDR3 residues: CASSMRGPRLF. The CDR3 DNA is TGTGCCAGTAGTATGAGGGGGCCCCGTCTCTTT. Full variable domain (missing parts from reference TRBV19 and TRBJ1-1): DGGITQSPKYLFRKEGQNVTLSCEQNLNHDAMYWYRQDPGQGLRLIYYSQIVNDFQKGDIAEGYSVSREKKESFPLTVTSAQKNPTAFYLCASSMRGPRLFGQGTRLTVV.

V is TRBV3-1 (or the pseudogene TRBV3-2) and J is TRBJ2-3; the match to TRBD2 covers 11 bases. CDR3 length: 16 residues. CDR1 and CDR2 from the germline V gene are LGHDT and YNNKEL (reference sequence). V shed 0 bases, J shed 2 bases, and the junction held 1 base outside the gene matches. In nucleotides, the CDR3 is TGTGCCAGCAGCCAAGAACTAGCGGGGGCCACAGATACGCAGTATTTT. It yields the protein CASSQELAGATDTQYF.

CDR3 protein: CASTRDGPLNTEAFF. In DNA, the CDR3 is TGCGCCAGCACCAGGGATGGGCCGTTGAACACTGAAGCTTTCTTT. The chain joins TRBV5-1 to TRBJ1-1; weak D call: TRBD1 (5 bases). This CDR3 has 15 residues. V was pared by 6 bases and J by 0 bases, with 15 bases between. Germline CDR1 SGHRS, CDR2 YFSETQ.

The chain combines TRBV5-6 with TRBJ1-3, with 9 bases matching TRBD1. Germline V CDR1 and CDR2: SGHDT, YYEEEE. This CDR3 contains 17 residues. The J segment lost 0 bases and the V segment lost 0 bases, leaving 4 bases of the junction unmatched. CDR3 sequence: CASSLVGQGFSGNTIYF. In DNA, the CDR3 is TGTGCCAGCAGCTTGGTGGGACAGGGCTTCTCTGGAAACACCATATATTTT.

This clone occurred a few times. The chain has TRBV5-1 and TRBJ1-4; 7 positions agree with TRBD1. Trimming cost V 2 bases and J 4 bases; bases outside gene matches: 5. In germline, CDR1 is SGHRS, CDR2 YFSETQ. The CDR3 length is 15 residues. The CDR3 DNA reads TGCGCCAGCAGCTTCGTGTCAGGGGGTAATGAAAAACTGTTTTTT. It yields the protein CASSFVSGGNEKLFF.

V is TRBV7-2 and J is TRBJ2-3, with D unclear. V was shortened by 3 bases and J by 2 bases, with 9 bases between the two germline ends. The germline CDR1 and CDR2 sequences are SGHTA and FQGNSA. The CDR3 contains 14 residues. The CDR3 protein is CASSFFRSTDTQYF. In nucleotides, the CDR3 is TGTGCCAGCAGCTTCTTCAGATCCACAGATACGCAGTATTTT.

The chain employs TRBV6-6 and TRBJ1-2; D is perhaps TRBD1 (6 bases). Per germline, CDR1 MNHNY and CDR2 SVGAGI (reference sequence). V was clipped by 0 bases and J by 11 bases, with 13 bases between them. CDR3 length: 13 amino acids. CDR3 DNA sequence: TGTGCCAGCAGTTACTCTCAACAGGGAGGGTACACCTTC. Translated: CASSYSQQGGYTF.

V and J are TRBV5-6 and TRBJ1-2; 9 nucleotides line up with TRBD1. Per germline, CDR1 SGHDT and CDR2 YYEEEE. This CDR3 comprises 15 residues. V shed 4 bases, J shed 1 base, and the junction held 5 bases outside the gene matches. This CDR3 is CASSRWTGVNYGYTF. The DNA of the CDR3 is TGTGCCAGCAGCCGTTGGACAGGGGTTAACTATGGCTACACCTTC.

V gene TRBV7-3 combines with J gene TRBJ1-6; D remains ambiguous. The length of the CDR3 is 14 residues. Trimming took off 2 bases at V and 5 bases at J, with 7 bases between the two ends. Germline-derived CDR1 and CDR2 are SGHTA and FQGTGA. The CDR3 spells CASSLGGNNSPLHF. In DNA form, the CDR3 reads TGTGCCAGCAGCTTAGGAGGGAATAATTCACCCCTCCACTTT.

The V gene is TRBV7-3, the J gene TRBJ2-3; 7 bases fit TRBD2. The CDR3 totals 15 residues. Germline-derived CDR1 and CDR2 are SGHTA and FQGTGA. V was clipped by 5 bases and J by 4 bases; unmatched bases: 9. CDR3 sequence (DNA): TGTGCCAGCAGCCGGTCCGGGACTAAGTCAGATACGCAGTATTTT. This gives the protein CASSRSGTKSDTQYF.

The chain employs TRBV5-6 and TRBJ1-1; 11 nucleotides match TRBD1. The CDR3 runs to 15 residues. Germline CDR1 SGHDT, CDR2 YYEEEE. The junction had 8 bases not matched to a gene; V was cut back by 7 bases and J by 3 bases. The CDR3: CASDGQGALDTEAFF. For the CDR3, the DNA is TGTGCCAGCGATGGACAGGGGGCTTTGGACACTGAAGCTTTCTTT.

There are a few counts of this clone. One end of the junction fails to match germline, which may point to a read error. CDR3 nucleotides: TGTGCCAGCTCACCACGTGGCAGGGCGGTTATCAGCGCCTTC. Its protein product is CASSPRGRAVISAF. V usage is TRBV18 and J usage is TRBJ1-2; weak D call: TRBD1 (5 bases). Germline V gives CDR1 KGHSH, CDR2 LQKENI. The CDR3 is made up of 14 amino acids.

This clone showed up just once. This chain joins TRBV7-3 and TRBJ2-1; 7 nucleotides agree with TRBD2. J gave up 0 bases and V 5 bases, and 16 bases lay outside the gene matches. This CDR3 is 19 amino acids long. Per germline, CDR1 SGHTA and CDR2 FQGTGA. CDR3 protein: CASSLTTGGSRSSYNEQFF. The CDR3, as DNA: TGTGCCAGCAGCCTCACCACGGGGGGTTCCCGTAGCTCCTACAATGAGCAGTTCTTC.

J is TRBJ1-1 and V is TRBV6-6; weak D call: TRBD1 (6 bases). This CDR3 comprises 15 residues. V lost 4 bases, J lost 2 bases, and 14 bases lay in between. CDR1 and CDR2 (germline): MNHNY, SVGAGI (reference sequence). DNA of the CDR3: TGTGCCAGCAGTTCTTCAGGGGATGGAAACACTGAAGCTTTCTTT. Its protein is CASSSSGDGNTEAFF.

The chain carries TRBV7-7 and TRBJ2-2; D perhaps matches TRBD2 (6 bases). Germline CDR1 is SSHAT and CDR2 is FNYEAQ (reference sequence). This CDR3 contains 14 residues. V lost 3 bases to trimming and J lost 6 bases, with 11 bases between them. The CDR3 here is CASSLGRGAGELFF. CDR3 bases: TGTGCCAGCAGCTTGGGGCGGGGAGCCGGGGAGCTGTTTTTT.

The chain joins TRBV4-1 to TRBJ1-1; D might be TRBD1 (5 bases). The CDR3 runs 16 residues. The V end was cut by 0 bases, the J end by 5 bases, with 16 bases between. The germline CDR1 and CDR2 sequences are MGHRA and YSYEKL. The CDR3 nucleotides read TGCGCCAGCAGCCAAGATGAAGGCAGGGCGAGGACTGAAGCTTTCTTT. Translation gives CASSQDEGRARTEAFF.

The rearrangement uses TRBV2 and TRBJ1-6; 12 positions match TRBD1. Germline loops: CDR1 SNHLY, CDR2 FYNNEI. V dropped 7 bases and J dropped 7; count of bases not matched to a gene: 5. The CDR3 has 15 residues. CDR3 sequence: CASKGQGAPNSPLHF. The CDR3 region has the DNA TGTGCCAGCAAGGGACAGGGGGCGCCGAATTCACCCCTCCACTTT.

For the CDR3, the DNA is TGTGCCACCAGCAGAGATCGGAGGGGCGTAGGAAACACCATATATTTT. This codes for CATSRDRRGVGNTIYF. The rearrangement links TRBV15 to TRBJ1-3, with D perhaps TRBD1 (5 bases). There are 16 residues in the CDR3. Germline V CDR1 and CDR2: LNHNV, YYDKDF (reference sequence). V dropped 0 bases and J dropped 4 bases, with 13 bases sitting between them.

The rearrangement uses TRBV7-3 and TRBJ2-3; 9 positions match TRBD2. Germline values: CDR1 SGHTA, CDR2 FQGTGA. The CDR3 is 16 residues long. With 5 bases clipped from V and 4 bases from J, the junction kept 10 bases outside the gene matches. This CDR3 is CASSPRGRGGADTQYF. In DNA, the CDR3 is TGTGCCAGCAGCCCTAGGGGGCGGGGGGGAGCAGATACGCAGTATTTT.

The rearrangement joins TRBV6-6 to TRBJ1-6, with D tentatively TRBD1 (5 bases). This CDR3 is built from 16 residues. Germline V gene lookup returns CDR1 MNHNY and CDR2 SVGAGI (reference sequence). The V end lost 2 bases, the J end lost 11 bases, and 19 bases lay between the germline ends. CDR3 in DNA: TGTGCCAGCAGTTACGGGGGGGGGTCAAGTGAGACACCCCTCCACTTT. Its translation: CASSYGGGSSETPLHF.

The count of this clone is one. The chain combines TRBV19 with TRBJ2-7; 7 bases are a match to TRBD1. After removal of 3 bases from V and 0 bases from J, the junction contained 14 bases not matched to a gene. The CDR3 totals 18 residues. Per the germline V gene, CDR1 is LNHDA and CDR2 is SQIVND (reference sequence). Written as DNA, the CDR3 is TGTGCCAGTAGTATTACTCTCTCTCAGGGGGAAGGCTCCTACGAGCAGTACTTC. This sequence encodes CASSITLSQGEGSYEQYF.

This chain uses TRBV29-1 with TRBJ1-1, with unresolved D. Trimming pared 4 bases from V and 5 bases from J, leaving 11 bases between. CDR1 and CDR2 from the germline V gene are SQVTM and ANQGSEA. This CDR3 has 12 residues. The CDR3 sequence: CSVGGGRTEAFF. The CDR3 DNA sequence: TGCAGCGTTGGAGGTGGGAGGACTGAAGCTTTCTTT.

This chain joins TRBV5-1 and TRBJ2-5; 9 bases match TRBD2. V lost 1 base, J lost 2 bases, and 12 bases stayed unmatched. CDR3 size: 18 residues. Germline CDR1 reads SGHRS; CDR2 reads YFSETQ. CDR3 sequence (DNA): TGCGCCAGCAGCTTGAGATATAGTCTAGCGGGGAGGCAAGAGACCCAGTACTTC. Translating it yields CASSLRYSLAGRQETQYF.

The V and J genes are TRBV18 and TRBJ1-2, with D tentatively TRBD1 (5 bases). Germline lookup yields CDR1 KGHSH and CDR2 LQKENI. Trimming shortened V by 6 bases and J by 2 bases, and 16 bases separated the two germline ends. The CDR3 contains 15 residues. This CDR3 reads CASSTTDNRNYGYTF. CDR3 DNA: TGTGCCAGCTCTACCACGGATAACAGGAACTATGGCTACACCTTC.

In its sample, this clone was seen once. The chain has TRBV28 and TRBJ2-5; TRBD2 aligns across 8 bases. This CDR3 spans 15 amino acids. Germline V gene sequence: CDR1 MDHEN, CDR2 SYDVKM. Trimming removed 2 bases from V and 5 bases from J; junction bases left unmatched: 7. The CDR3 here is CASSLASGGRETQYF. In DNA, the CDR3 is TGTGCCAGCAGTTTAGCTTCGGGGGGGCGGGAGACCCAGTACTTC.

The sample holds one count of this clone. The rearrangement links TRBV6-5 to TRBJ1-2, with TRBD1 matching over 9 bases. CDR1 and CDR2 (germline): MNHEY, SVGAGI. V trimming: 0 bases; J trimming: 7 bases; junction bases outside the gene matches: 9. The CDR3 extends over 16 amino acids. The CDR3 reads CASSYSRDRARGGYTF. The DNA of the CDR3 is TGTGCCAGCAGTTACTCGAGGGACAGGGCCCGCGGTGGCTACACCTTC.

The chain employs TRBV25-1 and TRBJ1-3, with TRBD1 identical over 8 bases. Germline-derived CDR1 and CDR2 are MGHDK and SYGVNS. Unmatched junction bases numbered 0, after V lost 8 bases and J lost 3 bases. The length of the CDR3 is 12 residues. The CDR3 sequence: CASGQGGNTIYF. DNA for the CDR3: TGTGCCAGCGGACAGGGTGGAAACACCATATATTTT.

The rearrangement links TRBV10-3 to TRBJ2-5; 9 bases agree with TRBD2. After removal of 3 bases from V and 2 bases from J, the junction contained 7 bases not matched to a gene. CDR1 is ENHRY and CDR2 is SYGVKD in the germline V gene. The CDR3 runs 16 residues. In DNA form, the CDR3 reads TGTGCCATCAGTGATGCAAAGACTAGCGGACAAGAGACCCAGTACTTC. Amino acids: CAISDAKTSGQETQYF.

The V and J genes are TRBV7-2 and TRBJ2-7; 8 bases align to TRBD2. J lost 2 bases, V lost 1 base, and 4 bases had no gene match. Per the germline V gene, CDR1 is SGHTA and CDR2 is FQGNSA. This CDR3 region has 15 residues. The CDR3 here is CASSLDGGGPYEQYF. DNA of the CDR3: TGTGCCAGCAGCTTAGACGGGGGGGGCCCCTACGAGCAGTACTTC.

The chain carries TRBV9 and TRBJ2-7; D perhaps matches TRBD2 (5 bases). This CDR3 has 14 amino acids. Trimming left V 2 bases short and J 2 bases short, with 11 bases between. In germline, CDR1 is SGDLS, CDR2 YYNGEE. This chain's CDR3 is CASSVGLGTYEQYF. CDR3 nucleotides: TGTGCCAGCAGCGTCGGACTGGGGACCTACGAGCAGTACTTC. The full variable domain, completed using reference TRBV9 and TRBJ2-7, is DSGVTQTPKHLITATGQRVTLRCSPRSGDLSVYWYQQSLDQGLQFLIQYYNGEERAKGNILERFSAQQFPDLHSELNLSSLELGDSALYFCASSVGLGTYEQYFGPGTRLTVT.

The chain has TRBV15 and TRBJ1-2; 8 positions agree with TRBD1. CDR3 length: 18 residues. V was clipped by 1 base and J by 5 bases; unmatched bases: 15. Germline V lookup: CDR1 LNHNV, CDR2 YYDKDF (reference sequence). CDR3 sequence: CATSRGEERDRRRYGYTF. CDR3 bases: TGTGCCACCAGCAGAGGGGAGGAAAGGGACAGGAGGAGGTATGGCTACACCTTC.